This TCR beta chain was documented in a study of shared clonotypes between healthy human individuals. Whole-study context: Three plates each covered CD4 naive and memory; CD8 naive two, CD8 memory one.

V trimming: 0 bases; J trimming: 5 bases; junction bases outside the gene matches: 6. Germline CDR1 reads SGHRS; CDR2 reads YFSETQ. The CDR3 loop spans 15 amino acids. Profiling relied on immunoSEQ multiplex PCR, and the TCRdb table lists in-frame clones only, not all of them. Among nearly 1,000,000 clones listed, approximately 76% were seen once. The genes are TRBV5-1 and TRBJ2-7; TRBD1 agrees at 9 bases. The sequenced material came from memory CD4+ T cells sorted from blood. Regarding subset: CD45RA-negative fraction. This TCR derives from a man between 18 and 35 years old in good health. The CDR3 DNA sequence: TGCGCCAGCAGCTTGGACCCGGGACAGGGAAACGAGCAGTACTTC. Its protein product is CASSLDPGQGNEQYF.